This T cell receptor beta chain was recorded in a study of blood T cell repertoires in COVID-19. The CDR3 covers 15 residues. Looked up from germline, CDR1 is MNHEY and CDR2 is SVGEGT. Trimming at V came to 2 bases and at J to 6 bases, leaving 5 bases not matched to a gene. This clone has a handful of counts. Other DNA variants within this sample encode the same CDR3. In the source study's methods: Nucleated cell counts were estimated from reference gene primer amplification. The assay was immunoSEQ multiplex PCR, and TCRdb's table has in-frame clones only and misses some. The DNA gave D and trimming, while V, J and clone size come from that table. The data show 250,000 to 300,000 clones, more than 80% seen once.

This chain uses TRBV6-2 or TRBV6-3 with TRBJ1-5; TRBD1 aligns across 9 bases. Sequencing used peripheral blood. The clonotype originates from a woman in her forties or fifties with COVID-19, enrolled during active disease. CDR3 DNA: TGTGCCAGCAGTTACGGACAGGGGTTTCGTCAGCCCCAGCATTTT. Translating it yields CASSYGQGFRQPQHF.